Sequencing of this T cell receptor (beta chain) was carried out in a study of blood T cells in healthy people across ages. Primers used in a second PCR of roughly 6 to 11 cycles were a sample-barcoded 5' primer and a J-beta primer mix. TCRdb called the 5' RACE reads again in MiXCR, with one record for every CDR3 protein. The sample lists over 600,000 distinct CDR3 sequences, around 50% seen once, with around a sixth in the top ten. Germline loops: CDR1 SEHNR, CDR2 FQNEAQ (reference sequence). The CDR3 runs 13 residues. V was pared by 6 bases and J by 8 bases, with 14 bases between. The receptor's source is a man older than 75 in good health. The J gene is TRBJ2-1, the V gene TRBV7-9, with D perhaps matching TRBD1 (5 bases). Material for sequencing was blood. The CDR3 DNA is TGTGCCAGCAGTGACATTGCAGGGTATGAGCAGTTCTTC. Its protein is CASSDIAGYEQFF.